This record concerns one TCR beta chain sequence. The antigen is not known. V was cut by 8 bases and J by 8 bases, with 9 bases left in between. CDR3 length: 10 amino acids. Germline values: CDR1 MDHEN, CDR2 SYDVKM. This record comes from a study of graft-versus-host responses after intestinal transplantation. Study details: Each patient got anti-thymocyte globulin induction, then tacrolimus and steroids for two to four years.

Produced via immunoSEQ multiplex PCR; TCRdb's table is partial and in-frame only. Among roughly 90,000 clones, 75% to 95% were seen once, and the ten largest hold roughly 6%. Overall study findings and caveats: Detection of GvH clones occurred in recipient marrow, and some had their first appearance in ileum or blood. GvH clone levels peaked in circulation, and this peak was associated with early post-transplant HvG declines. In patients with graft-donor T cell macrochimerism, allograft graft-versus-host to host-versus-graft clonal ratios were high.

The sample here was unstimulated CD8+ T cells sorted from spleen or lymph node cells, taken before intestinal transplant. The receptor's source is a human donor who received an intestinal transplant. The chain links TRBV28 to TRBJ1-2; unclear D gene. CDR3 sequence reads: CASGIRGYTF. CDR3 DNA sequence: TGTGCCAGCGGGATACGGGGCTACACCTTC.